The rows below give T cell receptor beta chains drawn from one sample of a study of response to subunit inactivated influenza vaccine. One entry per CDR3 protein, called by TCRdb with MiXCR from the RT-PCR reads. The table has 450,000 to 500,000 distinct CDR3 sequences, approximately 11% seen once; the top ten hold 10% to 15%. The sample was PBMCs from blood, taken roughly 47 days after vaccination. The receptors were sampled from a man aged 45-60 years who received an inactivated influenza vaccine. The CDR3 runs from the conserved cysteine through the conserved F or W. The D gene is left open where the match is weak. Only part of the rows carry a size: once, few, many, or a class if the clone is expanded.

d_call | clone_size | j_call | v_call | cdr3_aa | cdr3_nt
TRBD1 | many | TRBJ2-2 | TRBV12-3/TRBV12-4 | CASSRQGGIGELFF | TGTGCCAGCAGTCGACAGGGGGGGATCGGGGAGCTGTTTTTT
. | . | TRBJ1-1 | TRBV12-3/TRBV12-4 | CASSLVLLRFNTEAFF | TGTGCCAGCAGTTTGGTACTCCTGAGATTTAACACTGAAGCTTTCTTT
. | few | TRBJ1-6 | TRBV4-1 | CASSHPRTDFMIPLHF | TGCGCCAGCAGCCATCCTCGGACGGATTTCATGATCCCCCTCCACTTT
. | few | TRBJ2-4 | TRBV20-1 | CSAPMTKNIQYF | TGCAGTGCGCCCATGACCAAAAACATTCAGTACTTC
. | few | TRBJ1-1 | TRBV7-2 | CASSLEDWRGEAFF | TGTGCCAGCAGCTTAGAGGATTGGCGGGGAGAAGCTTTCTTT
. | . | TRBJ1-2 | TRBV5-1 | CASSLMSNYGYTF | TGCGCCAGCAGCTTGATGTCTAACTATGGCTACACCTTC
TRBD2 | many | TRBJ2-1 | TRBV5-1 | CASSLSGLAENEQFF | TGCGCCAGCAGCTTGTCAGGACTAGCGGAAAATGAGCAGTTCTTC
. | few | TRBJ2-2 | TRBV5-8 | CASSLASGHHTGELFF | TGTGCCAGCAGCTTGGCGTCTGGACACCACACCGGGGAGCTGTTTTTT
. | few | TRBJ2-7 | TRBV7-9 | CASSLAPGTEQYF | TGTGCCAGCAGCTTAGCGCCGGGGACAGAGCAGTACTTC
. | few | TRBJ2-3 | TRBV5-5 | CASSLKGMDTQYF | TGTGCCAGCAGCTTGAAGGGGATGGATACGCAGTATTTT
. | few | TRBJ1-1 | TRBV20-1 | CSARPRSGTNTEAFF | TGCAGTGCTAGACCACGCTCGGGGACCAACACTGAAGCTTTCTTT
. | few | TRBJ2-5 | TRBV12-3/TRBV12-4 | CASRGLVETQYF | TGTGCCAGCAGGGGACTGGTGGAGACCCAGTACTTC
. | . | TRBJ1-6 | TRBV30 | CAWTRYNSPLHF | TGTGCCTGGACACGGTATAATTCACCCCTCCACTTT
TRBD2 | many | TRBJ2-1 | TRBV12-3/TRBV12-4 | CASSETSGGTEQFF | TGTGCCAGCAGCGAGACTAGCGGTGGCACTGAGCAGTTCTTC
. | few | TRBJ2-7 | TRBV30 | CAWSVLGNEQYF | TGTGCCTGGAGTGTACTAGGGAACGAGCAGTACTTC
. | many | TRBJ2-5 | TRBV12-3/TRBV12-4 | CASSPAQETQYF | TGTGCCAGCAGCCCGGCCCAAGAGACCCAGTACTTC
. | few | TRBJ2-2 | TRBV6-5 | CASSSQTRNTGELFF | TGTGCCAGCAGTTCGCAAACTAGAAACACCGGGGAGCTGTTTTTT
. | few | TRBJ1-6 | TRBV28 | CASSLRDGRPNSPLHF | TGTGCCAGCAGTTTAAGGGACGGAAGGCCAAATTCACCCCTCCACTTT
. | . | TRBJ1-5 | TRBV6-1 | CASSGGRGQSNQPQHF | TGTGCCAGCTCCGGAGGCCGGGGGCAAAGCAATCAGCCCCAGCATTTT
. | . | TRBJ2-7 | TRBV18 | CASSPPSRVELYF | TGTGCCAGCTCACCACCGAGCAGGGTCGAGCTGTACTTC
. | . | TRBJ1-5 | TRBV20-1 | CSDQGFQPQHF | TGCAGTGATCAGGGTTTTCAGCCCCAGCATTTT
. | . | TRBJ2-1 | TRBV12-3/TRBV12-4 | CASRTTSYEQFF | TGTGCCAGCAGAACGACTTCCTATGAGCAGTTCTTC
TRBD1 | few | TRBJ1-3 | TRBV14 | CASSPWDSPSGNTIYF | TGTGCCAGCAGCCCTTGGGACAGCCCCTCTGGAAACACCATATATTTT
TRBD1 | few | TRBJ2-1 | TRBV20-1 | CSASGQGVINEQFF | TGCAGTGCTTCGGGACAGGGTGTTATAAATGAGCAGTTCTTC
. | few | TRBJ2-7 | TRBV7-2 | CASSLSRDHEQYF | TGTGCCAGCAGCCTCTCTAGGGACCACGAGCAGTACTTC
. | . | TRBJ2-5 | TRBV12-3/TRBV12-4 | CASSPGDRTQYF | TGTGCCAGCAGCCCCGGGGATCGGACCCAGTACTTC
. | many | TRBJ2-7 | TRBV20-1 | CSAFRGAIVEQYF | TGCAGTGCCTTCAGGGGGGCAATTGTCGAGCAGTACTTC
TRBD1 | . | TRBJ2-3 | TRBV23-1 | CASSTPPGTGVTDTQYF | TGCGCCAGCAGTACACCCCCCGGGACAGGGGTGACAGATACGCAGTATTTT